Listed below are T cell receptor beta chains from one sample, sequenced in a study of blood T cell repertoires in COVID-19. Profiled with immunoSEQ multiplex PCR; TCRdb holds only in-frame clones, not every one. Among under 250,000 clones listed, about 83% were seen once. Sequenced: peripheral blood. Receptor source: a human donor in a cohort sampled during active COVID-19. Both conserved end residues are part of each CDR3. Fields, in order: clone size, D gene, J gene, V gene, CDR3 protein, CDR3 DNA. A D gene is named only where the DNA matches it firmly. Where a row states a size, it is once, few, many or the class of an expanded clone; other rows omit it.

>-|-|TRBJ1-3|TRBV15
CATSSIELSGNTIYF
TGTGCCACCAGCAGCATAGAGCTCTCTGGAAACACCATATATTTT
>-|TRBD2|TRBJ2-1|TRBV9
CASSARERGQFF
TGTGCCAGCAGCGCCAGAGAGCGGGGGCAGTTCTTC
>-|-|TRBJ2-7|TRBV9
CASSVATEPYEQYF
TGTGCCAGCAGCGTAGCTACGGAGCCCTACGAGCAGTACTTC
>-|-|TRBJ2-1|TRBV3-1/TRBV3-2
CASSPTEGGQFF
TGTGCCAGCAGCCCGACGGAGGGCGGGCAGTTCTTC
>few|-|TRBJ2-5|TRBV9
CASSFAGEETQYF
TGTGCCAGCAGCTTCGCAGGGGAAGAGACCCAGTACTTC
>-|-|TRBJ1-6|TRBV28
CASGGVRDNSPLHF
TGTGCCTCAGGCGGGGTTCGTGATAATTCACCCCTCCACTTT
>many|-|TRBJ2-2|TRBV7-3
CASSLSFAGELFF
TGTGCCAGCAGCTTATCGTTCGCCGGGGAGCTGTTTTTT
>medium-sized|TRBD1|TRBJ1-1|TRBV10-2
CASSESKIGRGPLNTEAFF
TGCGCCAGCAGTGAGTCGAAAATCGGCAGGGGGCCTTTGAACACTGAAGCTTTCTTT
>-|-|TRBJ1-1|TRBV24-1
CATSEAGSRVEAFF
TGTGCCACCAGTGAAGCGGGCAGTCGTGTTGAAGCTTTCTTT
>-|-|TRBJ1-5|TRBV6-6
CASSRQRSPNQPQHF
TGTGCCAGCAGCCGCCAGAGGTCTCCTAATCAGCCCCAGCATTTT
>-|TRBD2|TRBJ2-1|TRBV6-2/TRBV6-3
CASSFRLAGGPWYEQFF
TGTGCCAGCAGTTTTAGACTAGCGGGAGGGCCATGGTATGAGCAGTTCTTC
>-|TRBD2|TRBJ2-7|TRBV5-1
CASSLQLAGASSYEQYF
TGCGCCAGCAGCTTGCAACTAGCGGGAGCTAGCTCCTACGAGCAGTACTTC
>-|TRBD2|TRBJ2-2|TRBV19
CASSTSRGGPPNTGELFF
TGTGCCAGTAGTACCAGTCGCGGGGGGCCCCCCAACACCGGGGAGCTGTTTTTT
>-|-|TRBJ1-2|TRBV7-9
CASSLGGGAEGGYTF
TGTGCCAGCAGCTTAGGGGGCGGGGCAGAAGGAGGCTACACCTTC
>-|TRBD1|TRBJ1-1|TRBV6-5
CASSRTGDTEAFF
TGTGCCAGCAGCCGGACAGGGGACACTGAAGCTTTCTTT